This entry features one T cell receptor (beta chain) sequence. The antigen remains undetermined. The isolated RNA, all of it, was reverse transcribed, so expressed TCRB transcripts were what got sequenced. Some clones are missing from TCRdb's copy, which holds only in-frame ones; the method was immunoSEQ multiplex PCR. The table includes fewer than 550,000 clones, approximately 10% detected once. Germline V gene lookup returns CDR1 SGHAT and CDR2 FQNNGV. The ends were cut back, 0 bases at V and 6 bases at J, with 10 bases in the middle. CDR3 length: 14 residues. The data derive from a study of beta chain features in type 1 diabetes. General study points: Any HLA-type effect on TCRB rearrangement remained unresolved here. When Type 1 diabetes patients were examined, their TCRB CDR3s proved moderately but significantly shorter in all four CD4+ subsets. A PCR bias possibly favoring shorter templates would apply equally to patients and controls. An over-representation of cells with high TCR expression could result from cDNA sequencing.

Material: naive CD4+ T cells from blood. This chain joins TRBV11-2 and TRBJ2-3; D unresolved. The receptor was isolated from a woman aged 18-29 years in good health. The CDR3 DNA reads as TGTGCCAGCAGCTTAGATTTTTGGCGGGATACGCAGTATTTT. As protein: CASSLDFWRDTQYF.